This entry features one T cell receptor beta chain sequence. The CDR3 has 13 residues. CDR1 and CDR2 from the germline V gene are SGHAT and FQNNGV. V was clipped by 1 base and J by 10 bases, with 13 bases between them. The data belong to a study of CD8+ T cells in alopecia areata. It was cDNA, reverse transcribed from extracted RNA, that served as the sequencing template. Sequenced by immunoSEQ multiplex PCR; TCRdb stores in-frame clones only, minus some. The table includes some 130,000 clones, nearly 55% detected once. Treatment: oral pan-JAK inhibitor, 5-10 mg twice daily. This rearrangement joins TRBV11-2 to TRBJ1-2; a possible D gene is TRBD1 (5 bases). This clonotype was sampled from a human donor with alopecia areata. The specimen was CD8+ T cells sorted from blood, collected at week 4, from a patient treated with tofacitinib. The CDR3, as DNA: TGTGCCAGCAGCTTAGGAGGGGCGGATAACTACACCTTC. Translation gives CASSLGGADNYTF.